The clone carrying this T cell receptor beta chain was seen a handful of times. Its antigen remains unknown. The CDR3 extends over 12 amino acids. Trimming took off 5 bases at V and 10 bases at J, with 12 bases between the two ends. The data are from a study of T cells in Graves' hyperthyroidism and ophthalmopathy. Patients were excluded for uncontrolled infection, other autoimmune disease, pregnancy or lactation. Around 9.8 ml fresh peripheral blood yielded the PBMCs. TCR beta CDR3 regions were amplified from RNA. First-round RT-PCR targeting the TCR CDR3 was performed with the HTBI primer set. TCRdb fed the multiplex PCR reads into MiXCR, producing one record per CDR3 protein. Counted here are under 350,000 distinct CDR3 sequences, over 15% occurring once; the ten biggest clones make up roughly 53%. Study-wide results and caveats: Most expanded thyroid clonotypes above 0.001 also appeared in blood. The authors' 13 V-J model separated ophthalmopathy from stable hyperthyroidism.

The sequenced sample was blood. The V gene is TRBV12-3 or TRBV12-4, the J gene TRBJ2-1; D possibly corresponds to TRBD1 (5 bases). The TCR sequence derives from a woman in her fifties or sixties with Graves' ophthalmopathy. The CDR3 region is CASSRPGYEQFF. The CDR3 DNA sequence: TGTGCCAGCAGTCGTCCAGGGTACGAGCAGTTCTTC.